These 16 T cell receptor beta chains share one sample of origin, sequenced in a study of T cell responses to AZD1222 COVID-19 vaccine (dated by TCRdb to the early 2020s). The time point label here, explained by the study, means: about 28 days (+/-7) after the second vaccine dose. The library came from the immunoSEQ multiplex PCR assay. TCRdb mirrors the immuneACCESS table, restricted to in-frame sequences. Some clones are absent from its copies; in checked studies, under half trace to an unresolved V gene, and the reason for the others is unknown. A total of more than 150,000 clones appear in this sample, around 94% of them only once. The ten biggest clones cover around 1.6% of the sample. Specimen: peripheral blood, collected 28 days after the second AZD1222 dose. The receptor set was obtained from an adult who received the AZD1222 COVID-19 vaccine.

The chain employs TRBV28 and TRBJ1-5, with D perhaps matching TRBD1 (6 bases). CDR3 size: 15 residues. CDR1 and CDR2 (germline): MDHEN, SYDVKM. The ends were cut back, 7 bases at V and 1 base at J, with 14 bases in the middle. CDR3 nucleotide sequence: TGTGCCAGCAACCCCCCCGACAGGAGCAATCAGCCCCAGCATTTT. It specifies CASNPPDRSNQPQHF.

The chain has TRBV30 and TRBJ1-2, with D tentatively TRBD1 (5 bases). V lost 8 bases, J lost 6 bases, and 13 bases lay in between. Germline values: CDR1 GTSNPN, CDR2 SVGIG (reference sequence). The CDR3 extends over 11 amino acids. CDR3 in amino acids: CALGRGNGYTF. The CDR3 DNA follows: TGTGCCCTAGGGAGGGGTAATGGCTACACCTTC.

V usage is TRBV5-6 and J usage is TRBJ2-7, with a tentative D call TRBD1 (5 bases). In germline, CDR1 is SGHDT, CDR2 YYEEEE. Trimming removed 1 base from V and 0 bases from J, with 14 bases in between. This CDR3 spans 16 amino acids. CDR3 sequence reads: CASSLNQGRISYEQYF. The CDR3 DNA reads as TGTGCCAGCAGCTTGAATCAGGGCCGTATCTCCTACGAGCAGTACTTC.

This clone was seen a single time. The chain is built from TRBV7-2 and TRBJ1-2; D is unclear. The CDR3 runs 13 residues. The V gene's germline CDR1 is SGHTA and CDR2 FQGNSA. V lost 5 bases to trimming and J lost 2 bases, with 9 bases between them. The CDR3 sequence: CASSPQTNYGYTF. In DNA form, the CDR3 reads TGTGCCAGCAGCCCGCAGACCAACTATGGCTACACCTTC.

A note on this clone: Germline is not matched at one junction end, which may reflect a read error. J is TRBJ2-1 and V is TRBV9; 12 bases align to TRBD1. Germline V gene data show CDR1 as SGDLS and CDR2 as YYNGEE. The length of the CDR3 is 16 residues. The CDR3 loop is CASRVGGQGAIYEQFF. The CDR3 DNA follows: TGTGCCAGCCGCGTGGGGGGACAGGGGGCGATCTATGAGCAGTTCTTC.

As regards this clone: Other nucleotide sequences in the sample specify the same CDR3. The V gene is TRBV20-1, the J gene TRBJ2-7; D call uncertain. Trimming pared 0 bases from V and 4 bases from J, leaving 4 bases between. This CDR3 has 11 amino acids. Per the germline V gene, CDR1 is DFQATT and CDR2 is SNEGSKA (reference sequence). CDR3 sequence reads: CSAREGYEQYF. As DNA, the CDR3 is TGCAGTGCTAGAGAAGGGTACGAGCAGTACTTC.

The rearrangement joins TRBV5-4 to TRBJ2-1; D is undetermined. This CDR3 region has 13 residues. Germline values: CDR1 SGHNT, CDR2 YYREEE (reference sequence). The germline V and J ends were trimmed by 4 bases and 8 bases, with 13 bases remaining between them. DNA of the CDR3: TGTGCCAGCAGCGCCCCTCCCCTGTATGAGCAGTTCTTC. This translates into CASSAPPLYEQFF.

This rearrangement joins TRBV19 to TRBJ1-6; D not certain. Germline V gene lookup returns CDR1 LNHDA and CDR2 SQIVND (reference sequence). The V end was cut by 1 base, the J end by 5 bases, with 9 bases between. This CDR3 region has 15 residues. This CDR3 reads CASSIGGGDNSPLHF. CDR3 DNA: TGTGCCAGTAGTATAGGCGGAGGAGATAATTCACCCCTCCACTTT.

The chain uses TRBV7-9 and TRBJ1-4; D gene unclear. The germline V and J ends were trimmed by 4 bases and 2 bases, with 8 bases remaining between them. Germline V gene lookup returns CDR1 SEHNR and CDR2 FQNEAQ (reference sequence). CDR3 length equals 14 residues. The CDR3: CASSSTLTNEKLFF. The CDR3, as DNA: TGTGCCAGCAGCTCAACATTGACTAATGAAAAACTGTTTTTT. The whole variable domain, filled in from reference TRBV7-9 and TRBJ1-4, reads DTGVSQNPRHKITKRGQNVTFRCDPISEHNRLYWYRQTLGQGPEFLTYFQNEAQLEKSRLLSDRFSAERPKGSFSTLEIQRTEQGDSAMYLCASSSTLTNEKLFFGSGTQLSVL.

This chain connects TRBV6-2 or TRBV6-3 to TRBJ1-2; D is undetermined. This CDR3 has 13 amino acids. The V and J ends lost 4 bases and 2 bases respectively, with 8 bases between them. The germline V gene has CDR1 MNHEY and CDR2 SVGEGT. The CDR3 region is CASSSGRNYGYTF. As DNA, the CDR3 is TGTGCCAGCAGTTCGGGCAGAAACTATGGCTACACCTTC.

This chain links TRBV2 with TRBJ2-5; 10 nucleotides line up with TRBD2. This CDR3 has 14 amino acids. Germline assignment: CDR1 SNHLY and CDR2 FYNNEI. V trimming: 5 bases; J trimming: 4 bases; junction bases outside the gene matches: 4. CDR3 sequence: CASSRLAGTETQYF. DNA of the CDR3: TGTGCCAGCAGTAGACTAGCGGGCACAGAGACCCAGTACTTC.

This chain connects TRBV4-1 to TRBJ1-5, with 9 positions matching TRBD1. The CDR3 has 16 residues. V lost 1 base, J lost 7 bases, and 8 bases stayed unmatched. The V gene's germline CDR1 is MGHRA and CDR2 YSYEKL. In DNA, the CDR3 is TGCGCCAGCAGCCAAGGTACACAGGGGGCAAAACAGCCCCAGCATTTT. Translating it yields CASSQGTQGAKQPQHF.

V is TRBV21-1 and J is TRBJ2-6. TRBV21-1 has pseudogene status. The CDR3 length is 15 residues. The CDR3 loop is CAGSGASSGANVLTF. In DNA form, the CDR3 reads TGTGCCGGGTCAGGTGCTAGCTCTGGGGCCAACGTCCTGACTTTC.

This clone showed up just a few times. V is TRBV6-1 and J is TRBJ2-7, with TRBD2 identical over 7 bases. This CDR3 has 15 residues. V was clipped by 3 bases and J by 1 base; unmatched bases: 6. CDR1 MNHNS and CDR2 SASEGT come from the germline V gene. The CDR3 region is CASSELAEGSYEQYF. CDR3 sequence (DNA): TGTGCCAGCAGTGAGCTAGCGGAGGGATCCTACGAGCAGTACTTC.

This chain uses TRBV28 with TRBJ1-4; a possible D gene is TRBD1 (5 bases). The V gene's germline CDR1 is MDHEN and CDR2 SYDVKM. The CDR3 consists of 15 residues. Trimming cost V 3 bases and J 5 bases, with 13 bases left between them. This CDR3 reads CASSFSGLVNEKLFF. The CDR3 coding sequence is TGTGCCAGCAGTTTCTCAGGGCTAGTCAATGAAAAACTGTTTTTT. Using reference TRBV28 and TRBJ1-4 for the parts outside the CDR3, the full variable domain is DVKVTQSSRYLVKRTGEKVFLECVQDMDHENMFWYRQDPGLGLRLIYFSYDVKMKEKGDIPEGYSVSREKKERFSLILESASTNQTSMYLCASSFSGLVNEKLFFGSGTQLSVL.

Here the CDR3 reads CASSQGGDYGYTF. CDR3 nucleotides: TGTGCCAGCTCACAAGGTGGAGACTATGGCTACACCTTC. The V and J genes are TRBV18 and TRBJ1-2, with D hard to call. The CDR3 consists of 13 residues. Germline CDR1 reads KGHSH; CDR2 reads LQKENI. Trimming removed 4 bases at V and 3 bases at J, with 9 bases between.